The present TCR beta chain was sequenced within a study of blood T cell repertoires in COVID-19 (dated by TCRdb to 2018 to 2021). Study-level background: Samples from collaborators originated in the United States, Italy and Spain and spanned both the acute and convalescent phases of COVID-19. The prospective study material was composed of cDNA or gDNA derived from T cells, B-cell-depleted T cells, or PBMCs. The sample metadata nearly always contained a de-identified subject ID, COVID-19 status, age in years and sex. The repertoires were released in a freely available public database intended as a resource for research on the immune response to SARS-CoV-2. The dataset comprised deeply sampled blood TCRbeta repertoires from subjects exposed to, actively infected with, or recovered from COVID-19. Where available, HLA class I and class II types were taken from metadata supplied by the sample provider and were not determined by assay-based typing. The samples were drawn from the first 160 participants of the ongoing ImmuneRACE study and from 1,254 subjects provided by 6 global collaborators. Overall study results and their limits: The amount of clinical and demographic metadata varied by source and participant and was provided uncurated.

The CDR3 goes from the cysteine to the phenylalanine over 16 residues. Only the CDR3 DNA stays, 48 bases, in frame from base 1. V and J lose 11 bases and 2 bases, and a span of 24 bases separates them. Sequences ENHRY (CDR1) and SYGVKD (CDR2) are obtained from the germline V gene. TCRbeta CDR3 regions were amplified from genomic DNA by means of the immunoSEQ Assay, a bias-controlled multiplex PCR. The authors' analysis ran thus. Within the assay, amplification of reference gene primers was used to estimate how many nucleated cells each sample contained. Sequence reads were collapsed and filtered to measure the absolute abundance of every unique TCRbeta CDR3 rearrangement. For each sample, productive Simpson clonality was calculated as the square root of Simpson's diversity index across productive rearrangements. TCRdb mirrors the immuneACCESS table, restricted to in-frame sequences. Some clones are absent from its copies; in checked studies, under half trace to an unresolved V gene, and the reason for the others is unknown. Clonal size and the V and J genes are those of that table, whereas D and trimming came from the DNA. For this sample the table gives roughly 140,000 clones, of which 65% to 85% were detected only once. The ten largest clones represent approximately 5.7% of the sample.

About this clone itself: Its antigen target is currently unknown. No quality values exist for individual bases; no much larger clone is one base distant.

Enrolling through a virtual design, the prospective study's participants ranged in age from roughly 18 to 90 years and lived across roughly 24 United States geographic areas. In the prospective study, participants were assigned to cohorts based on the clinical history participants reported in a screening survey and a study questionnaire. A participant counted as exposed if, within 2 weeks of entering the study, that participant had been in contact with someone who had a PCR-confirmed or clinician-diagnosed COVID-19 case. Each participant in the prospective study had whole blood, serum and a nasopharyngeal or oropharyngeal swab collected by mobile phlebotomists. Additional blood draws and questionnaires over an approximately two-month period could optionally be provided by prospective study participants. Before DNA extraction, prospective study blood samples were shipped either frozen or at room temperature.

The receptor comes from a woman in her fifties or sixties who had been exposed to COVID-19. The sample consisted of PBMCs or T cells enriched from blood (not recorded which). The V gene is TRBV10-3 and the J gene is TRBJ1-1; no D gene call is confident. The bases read TGTGCCGTAATCCGCTGGGCCTTCGAGGGAAACACTGAAGCTTTCTTT. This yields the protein CAVIRWAFEGNTEAFF.